The 19 T cell receptor beta chains in this list originate from one sample, sequenced in a study of blood T cell repertoires in COVID-19. TCRdb keeps only in-frame clones here, not all; method: immunoSEQ multiplex PCR. The sample records approximately 330,000 clones, over 80% being singletons. The sample consisted of peripheral blood. The receptors shown here come from a man in his thirties or forties with COVID-19, enrolled during active disease.

This sequence joins TRBV6-5 and TRBJ2-3; 10 positions match TRBD2. Trimming cost V 2 bases and J 4 bases; bases outside gene matches: 6. CDR1 MNHEY and CDR2 SVGAGI come from the germline V gene. The CDR3 is 16 residues long. CDR3 loop: CASSYQLAGASDTQYF. DNA for the CDR3: TGTGCCAGCAGTTACCAGCTAGCGGGAGCATCAGATACGCAGTATTTT.

The chain combines TRBV2 with TRBJ2-7, with TRBD1 identical over 10 bases. Looked up from germline, CDR1 is SNHLY and CDR2 is FYNNEI. Germline trimming cut 6 bases from V and 6 bases from J; bases unmatched to any gene: 8. CDR3 length: 14 residues. CDR3 DNA: TGTGCCAGCAGCACTGGGACAGGGGAAGGCGAGCAGTACTTC. This gives the protein CASSTGTGEGEQYF.

The chain recombines TRBV2 with TRBJ1-5; 11 bases match TRBD1. Looked up from germline, CDR1 is SNHLY and CDR2 is FYNNEI. V shed 7 bases and J 2 bases; nucleotides not matched to a gene: 4. The CDR3 is 15 residues long. The CDR3 protein is CASKRTGGGNQPQHF. The CDR3 nucleotides read TGTGCCAGCAAAAGGACAGGGGGCGGCAATCAGCCCCAGCATTTT.

This clone was picked up one time. This chain links TRBV6-5 with TRBJ1-1; 9 nucleotides match TRBD1. Germline V gene lookup returns CDR1 MNHEY and CDR2 SVGAGI. This CDR3 has 15 amino acids. The V and J ends lost 4 bases and 2 bases, in that order; junction bases with no gene match: 5. The CDR3 DNA reads as TGTGCCAGCAGTTTACAGGGGGCCCCAAACACTGAAGCTTTCTTT. It encodes CASSLQGAPNTEAFF.

The chain carries TRBV11-1 and TRBJ2-1, with D possibly matching TRBD2 (5 bases). This CDR3 has 16 amino acids. Between the trimmed V and J ends, which lost 2 bases and 2 bases, there was a span of 13 bases. Germline-derived CDR1 and CDR2 are SGHAT and FQDESV (reference sequence). The CDR3 spells CASSLWLAFTYNEQFF. CDR3 nucleotide sequence: TGTGCCAGCAGCTTATGGCTAGCTTTCACCTACAATGAGCAGTTCTTC.

The CDR3 reads CSVEQGMNTEAFF. CDR3 nucleotide sequence: TGCAGCGTTGAACAGGGAATGAACACTGAAGCTTTCTTT. V and J are TRBV29-1 and TRBJ1-1; a possible D gene is TRBD1 (5 bases). Trimming took off 2 bases at V and 0 bases at J, with 7 bases between the two ends. This CDR3 contains 13 residues. Germline values: CDR1 SQVTM, CDR2 ANQGSEA. Using reference TRBV29-1 and TRBJ1-1 for the parts outside the CDR3, the full variable domain is SAVISQKPSRDICQRGTSLTIQCQVDSQVTMMFWYRQQPGQSLTLIATANQGSEATYESGFVIDKFPISRPNLTFSTLTVSNMSPEDSSIYLCSVEQGMNTEAFFGQGTRLTVV.

The chain recombines TRBV7-6 with TRBJ2-2; 8 positions match TRBD1. The CDR3 extends over 15 amino acids. Germline loops: CDR1 SGHVS, CDR2 FNYEAQ. The junction had 3 bases not matched to a gene; V was cut back by 2 bases and J by 4 bases. This CDR3 is CASSLLGQATGELFF. DNA of the CDR3: TGTGCCAGCAGCTTATTGGGACAGGCCACCGGGGAGCTGTTTTTT.

As to this clone: The junction departs from the called germline gene at one end, perhaps through a read error. The chain links TRBV5-1 to TRBJ2-7, with 10 bases that match TRBD1. Germline loops: CDR1 SGHRS, CDR2 YFSETQ. This CDR3 region has 16 residues. The CDR3 DNA reads as TGCGCCAGCAGCTTGGATGGGACAGGGGTCTCCAACGAGCAGTACTTC. Translated: CASSLDGTGVSNEQYF.

This clone appeared a few times. This chain joins TRBV30 and TRBJ2-2; tentatively, D is TRBD1 (5 bases). CDR1 is GTSNPN, CDR2 SVGIG, per germline (reference sequence). The CDR3 length is 15 residues. Trimming shortened V by 0 bases and J by 3 bases, and 11 bases separated the two germline ends. Written as DNA, the CDR3 is TGTGCCTGGAGTGTTGGCAGGGCGGACACCGGGGAGCTGTTTTTT. It translates to CAWSVGRADTGELFF. Full variable domain (missing parts from reference TRBV30 and TRBJ2-2): SQTIHQWPATLVQPVGSPLSLECTVEGTSNPNLYWYRQAAGRGLQLLFYSVGIGQISSEVPQNLSASRPQDRQFILSSKKLLLSDSGFYLCAWSVGRADTGELFFGEGSRLTVL.

The rearrangement joins TRBV14 to TRBJ2-7; 8 bases map to TRBD1. Germline V gene data show CDR1 as SGHDN and CDR2 as FVKESK. The CDR3 contains 15 residues. Trimming cost V 1 base and J 3 bases; bases outside gene matches: 5. The CDR3 nucleotides read TGTGCCAGCAGCCAAGCGGACAGGGTCGTCTACGAGCAGTACTTC. This encodes CASSQADRVVYEQYF.

V is TRBV27 and J is TRBJ2-5; the match to TRBD1 covers 8 bases. Per germline, CDR1 MNHEY and CDR2 SMNVEV (reference sequence). Unmatched junction bases numbered 10, after V lost 6 bases and J lost 4 bases. The CDR3 consists of 15 residues. The CDR3 sequence: CASSDRGDPPETQYF. CDR3 bases: TGTGCCAGCAGCGACAGGGGAGACCCCCCAGAGACCCAGTACTTC.

This sequence joins TRBV11-2 and TRBJ1-1; 9 nucleotides agree with TRBD1. Germline V gives CDR1 SGHAT, CDR2 FQNNGV. There are 15 residues in the CDR3. V lost 5 bases, J lost 1 base, and 5 bases stayed unmatched. CDR3 sequence (DNA): TGTGCCAGCAGCGCGGGACAGGGAAGGAACACTGAAGCTTTCTTT. The encoded protein is CASSAGQGRNTEAFF.

The chain employs TRBV27 and TRBJ2-1, with 8 bases matching TRBD2. Germline values: CDR1 MNHEY, CDR2 SMNVEV (reference sequence). J lost 7 bases, V lost 7 bases, and 12 bases had no gene match. The CDR3 is 15 residues long. The CDR3: CASNPGLGPGNEQFF. The CDR3 bases are TGTGCCAGCAACCCGGGACTAGGCCCGGGGAATGAGCAGTTCTTC.

This sequence joins TRBV4-3 and TRBJ1-4, with D tentatively TRBD1 (5 bases). Germline values: CDR1 LGHNA, CDR2 YSLEER. V dropped 0 bases and J dropped 8 bases, with 13 bases sitting between them. The CDR3 totals 15 residues. The CDR3 loop reads CASSQDGRGREKLFF. The CDR3 DNA is TGCGCCAGCAGCCAAGATGGGAGGGGAAGGGAAAAACTGTTTTTT.

V usage is TRBV30 and J usage is TRBJ1-6; possibly TRBD1 for D (5 bases). Trimming removed 6 bases from V and 9 bases from J, with 15 bases in between. Germline V gene lookup returns CDR1 GTSNPN and CDR2 SVGIG (reference sequence). CDR3 length: 13 residues. As DNA, the CDR3 is TGTGCCTGCAAGATGAAGGGGATTTCACCCCTCCACTTT. This sequence encodes CACKMKGISPLHF.

The chain carries TRBV11-2 and TRBJ1-3; D call uncertain. Germline V CDR1 and CDR2: SGHAT, FQNNGV. The CDR3 totals 12 residues. V lost 2 bases to trimming and J lost 6 bases, with 5 bases between them. CDR3 region: CASSLTVNTIYF. Written as DNA, the CDR3 is TGTGCCAGCAGCTTAACAGTAAACACCATATATTTT.

This clone was counted between two and nine times. The V gene is TRBV6-2 or TRBV6-3, the J gene TRBJ2-7, with D tentatively TRBD2 (6 bases). The CDR3 has 18 residues. Per germline, CDR1 MNHEY and CDR2 SVGEGT. The V and J ends lost 0 bases and 0 bases respectively, with 18 bases between them. CDR3 in amino acids: CASSYSMRMGRDSYEQYF. In DNA, the CDR3 is TGTGCCAGCAGTTACTCGATGAGGATGGGGCGGGACTCCTACGAGCAGTACTTC.

The count of this clone is one. The CDR3 loop is CASSLTWAGGNTIYF. Here the CDR3 DNA reads TGTGCCAGCAGCTTGACGTGGGCAGGAGGAAACACCATATATTTT. The chain employs TRBV5-5 and TRBJ1-3; D gene ambiguous. Germline V lookup: CDR1 SGHKS, CDR2 YYEKEE (reference sequence). Trimming left V 1 base short and J 4 bases short, with 12 bases between. The CDR3 length is 15 residues.

The chain joins TRBV2 to TRBJ2-7, with TRBD2 identical over 7 bases. The CDR3 has 14 residues. Germline V gene lookup returns CDR1 SNHLY and CDR2 FYNNEI. V shed 6 bases and J 2 bases; nucleotides not matched to a gene: 7. The CDR3 DNA sequence: TGTGCCAGCAGCTTGGGACTACGAACCTACGAGCAGTACTTC. This gives the protein CASSLGLRTYEQYF.